This TCR beta chain was recovered during a study of T cells expressing NK-cell markers. On the study more broadly: Serological testing identified seven of the eight sequenced donors as HCMV-seropositive and one as seronegative.

About this clonotype: What it binds is unknown.

Study-wide findings and caveats: Certain NKG2C+ T cell clones were expanded, and their HCMV specificity remained unclear.

The TCR beta cDNA came from 5'RACE template switching with UMIs. From the 5' RACE reads, TCRdb lists one entry per CDR3 protein and no DNA. This sample's table has 150,000 or so distinct CDR3 sequences. The sequencing input was blood T cells: a sorted CD56 or NKG2C T cell subset, CD4+ or CD8+ T cells, or bulk PBMC T cells (not recorded which). The TCR comes from a woman aged 45-65 years in good health.

CDR3 sequence reads: CASRPEGQGAGETQYF. The chain joins TRBV12-3 or TRBV12-4 to TRBJ2-5; the TRBD1 assignment by TCRdb is unverifiable without DNA. This CDR3 comprises 16 residues.